Listed here is a single T cell receptor (beta chain). Its antigen target is currently unknown. Nothing much larger sits one base from this clone, and base qualities are not available. The donors took part in RACIN, a single-arm, phase I, dose-escalation trial that combined nivolumab, ipilimumab, aspirin, low-dose cyclophosphamide and low-dose radiotherapy. Patients with advanced, TIL-negative solid tumors were considered eligible. First-strand cDNA was synthesized with Superscript III and a set of TRAV- and TRBV-specific primers, covering both TCRalpha and TCRbeta chains. TCRs were amplified with Phusion for around 20 PCR cycles using a constant-region primer together with the adapter attached to the V primers. Amplification of the isolated mRNA was done with the MessageAmp II aRNA Amplification Kit, which involved an approximately 15-hour in vitro transcription at 37 degrees C. The Dynabeads mRNA DIRECT Purification Kit was used to isolate mRNA for TCR sequencing. A second 25-cycle Phusion PCR added indexed Illumina adapters, and products were purified with AMPure XP beads. Per the original workflow: Custom Perl scripts were used to pool TCR sequences that encoded the same protein, to remove out-of-frame sequences, and to calculate the abundance of each clonotype. TCR sequences supported by only a single read were excluded from analysis. Shannon entropy, Gini index, clonality, richness, and the frequency of TCRs shared between repertoires were included as repertoire metrics. Using fastp at Q25 and MiXCR, TCRdb reprocessed the public reads and kept productive beta chains. CDR3 protein sequences are deduplicated, and each keeps its most common genes and DNA. The V and J calls reflect TCRdb's pipeline rather than the authors' work. In all, the sample holds about 14,000 distinct CDR3 sequences, and approximately 50% of those were seen once. The ten largest clonotypes hold about 3.5% of the sample.

The sample is drawn from a study of low-dose radiotherapy and immunotherapy resistance in tumors (dated by TCRdb to between 2021 and 2024). In the study overall: Cohort 1 received 0.5 Gy per fraction every 2 weeks, with a prescribed total PTV dose of 6.5 Gy. Eight patients were included in the translational analysis, namely three from the first dose cohort plus the first five from the second dose cohort. Patients took aspirin 300 mg orally once daily for four cycles, starting on cycle 1 day 1. Intravenous cyclophosphamide at 200 mg/m2 was administered every two weeks, one day ahead of each radiation and immunotherapy administration. Nivolumab and ipilimumab were both given intravenously, with nivolumab at a 240 mg flat dose every two weeks and ipilimumab at 1 mg/kg every six weeks. The trial did not randomize participants into treatment groups. For Cohort 2, the dose was 1 Gy per fraction given every two weeks, adding up to 13 Gy in total across 26 weeks.

The CDR3 contains 16 residues, cysteine and phenylalanine counted. The read is trimmed to its CDR3 DNA, 48 bases read in frame from base 1. This TCR came from a human donor with advanced metastatic prostate, ovarian, gallbladder or colorectal cancer (not recorded which). This table probably holds off-target reads from a library built for another chain. The chain is assembled from TRBV21-1 and TRBJ2-1; the table's TRBD1 call for D was not verified on the DNA. TRBV21-1 is deemed a pseudogene. The CDR3 protein: CASSPSDRVTYNEQFF. DNA sequence: TGTGCCAGCAGCCCTTCGGACAGAGTAACCTACAATGAGCAGTTCTTC.